This T cell receptor beta chain emerged from a study of blood T cell repertoires in COVID-19. Study information: Whether acute or convalescent, the COVID-19 samples came from the United States, Italy and Spain. PBMCs, B-cell-depleted T cells, or T cells provided the cDNA or gDNA that made up the material.

In the original analysis: The authors estimated nucleated cell counts from reference gene primer amplification. Libraries were prepared by immunoSEQ multiplex PCR; TCRdb keeps only in-frame clonotypes and omits some of them. V and J calls and clone size are copied from that table; D and trimming were computed from the DNA. There are about 50,000 clones in the sample; approximately 84% occur only once, and approximately 17% lies in the top ten. CDR1 and CDR2 (germline): SGHTA, FQGNSA. CDR3 length: 15 residues. Trimming pared 1 base from V and 0 bases from J, leaving 10 bases between. The sequencing sample was made of peripheral blood. The clonotype comes from a man aged 65 to 85 with active COVID-19. The V gene is TRBV7-2, the J gene TRBJ2-7, with D possibly TRBD2 on 5 matching bases. The DNA for the CDR3 is TGTGCCAGCAGCTTAGACGTTGGGAGCTCCTACGAGCAGTACTTC. This sequence encodes CASSLDVGSSYEQYF.